This TCR beta chain was sequenced in a study of vaccination and CD4 T cells after COVID-19. General study results and limits: Median SARS-CoV-2-reactive clonotype numbers went from about 20 to 38; this increase was not significant.

Treatment specified: roughly nine-day PBMC culture with coronavirus spike peptide pools or control peptides (ViraFEST assay). PBMCs were cultured at some 2.1 million per well with 8 to 10 IU/ml IL-2 and approximately 9.6 ug/ml peptide pools. This clonotype was counted once. Its antigen remains unknown. CDR3 length: 12 residues. CDR1 SGHTA and CDR2 FQGNSA come from the germline V gene. V dropped 4 bases and J dropped 7; count of bases not matched to a gene: 2. The Oncomine TCR Beta short-read assay was what sequenced the DNA obtained from cultured CD4+ T cells. MiXCR was run by TCRdb on the PCR reads, yielding one entry per CDR3 protein. Of around 25,000 distinct CDR3 sequences in the sample, around 66% were seen once.

This TCR derives from a human donor who received a COVID-19 vaccine. This chain joins TRBV7-2 and TRBJ2-3, with 7 bases lining up with TRBD2. Source: CD4+ T cells from blood, cultured in vitro, taken after SARS-CoV-2 vaccination. The CDR3 nucleotides read TGTGCCAGCAGCTCGGGACTACATACGCAGTATTTT. It is translated as CASSSGLHTQYF. The full variable domain, rest sourced from reference TRBV7-2 and TRBJ2-3, is GAGVSQSPSNKVTEKGKDVELRCDPISGHTALYWYRQSLGQGLEFLIYFQGNSAPDKSGLPSDRFSAERTGGSVSTLTIQRTQQEDSAVYLCASSSGLHTQYFGPGTRLTVL.